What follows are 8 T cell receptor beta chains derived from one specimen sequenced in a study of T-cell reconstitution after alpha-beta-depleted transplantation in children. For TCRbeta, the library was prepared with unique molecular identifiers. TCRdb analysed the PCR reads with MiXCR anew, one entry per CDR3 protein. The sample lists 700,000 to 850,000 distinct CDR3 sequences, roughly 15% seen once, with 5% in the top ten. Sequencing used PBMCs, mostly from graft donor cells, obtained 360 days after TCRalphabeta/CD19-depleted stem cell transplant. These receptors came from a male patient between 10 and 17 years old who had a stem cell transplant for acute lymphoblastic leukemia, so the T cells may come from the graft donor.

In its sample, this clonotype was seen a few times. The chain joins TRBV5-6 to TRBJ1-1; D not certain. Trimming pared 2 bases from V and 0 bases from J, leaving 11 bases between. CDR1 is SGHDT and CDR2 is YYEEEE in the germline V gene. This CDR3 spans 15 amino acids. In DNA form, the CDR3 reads TGTGCCAGCAGCTTCCAGGTCAGAATGAACACTGAAGCTTTCTTT. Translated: CASSFQVRMNTEAFF. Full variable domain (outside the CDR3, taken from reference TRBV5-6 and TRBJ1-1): DAGVTQSPTHLIKTRGQQVTLRCSPKSGHDTVSWYQQALGQGPQFIFQYYEEEERQRGNFPDRFSGHQFPNYSSELNVNALLLGDSALYLCASSFQVRMNTEAFFGQGTRLTVV.

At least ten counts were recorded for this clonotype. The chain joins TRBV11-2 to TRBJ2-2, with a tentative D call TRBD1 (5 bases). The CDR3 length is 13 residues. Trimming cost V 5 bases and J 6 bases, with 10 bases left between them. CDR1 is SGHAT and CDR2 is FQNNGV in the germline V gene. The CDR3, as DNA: TGTGCCAGCAGCCAGAGCAGGGCCGGGGAGCTGTTTTTT. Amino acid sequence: CASSQSRAGELFF.

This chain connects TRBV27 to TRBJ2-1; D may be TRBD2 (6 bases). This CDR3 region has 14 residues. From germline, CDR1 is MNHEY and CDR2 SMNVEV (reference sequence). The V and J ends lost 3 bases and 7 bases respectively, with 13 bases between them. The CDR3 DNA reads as TGTGCCAGCAGTTTTTGGGTTCTAGCGAATGAGCAGTTCTTC. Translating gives CASSFWVLANEQFF.

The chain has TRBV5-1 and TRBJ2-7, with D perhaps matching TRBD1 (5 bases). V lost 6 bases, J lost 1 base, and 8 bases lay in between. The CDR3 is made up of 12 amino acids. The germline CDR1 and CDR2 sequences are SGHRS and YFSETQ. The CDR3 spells CASMGRSYEQYF. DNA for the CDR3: TGCGCCAGCATGGGGCGATCCTACGAGCAGTACTTC.

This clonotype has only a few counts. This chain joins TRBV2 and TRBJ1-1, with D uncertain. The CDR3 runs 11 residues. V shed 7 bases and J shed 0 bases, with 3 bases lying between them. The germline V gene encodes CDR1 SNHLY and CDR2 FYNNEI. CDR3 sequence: CASNLNTEAFF. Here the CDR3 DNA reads TGTGCCAGCAATTTGAACACTGAAGCTTTCTTT. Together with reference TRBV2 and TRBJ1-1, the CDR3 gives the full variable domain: EPEVTQTPSHQVTQMGQEVILRCVPISNHLYFYWYRQILGQKVEFLVSFYNNEISEKSEIFDDQFSVERPDGSNFTLKIRSTKLEDSAMYFCASNLNTEAFFGQGTRLTVV.

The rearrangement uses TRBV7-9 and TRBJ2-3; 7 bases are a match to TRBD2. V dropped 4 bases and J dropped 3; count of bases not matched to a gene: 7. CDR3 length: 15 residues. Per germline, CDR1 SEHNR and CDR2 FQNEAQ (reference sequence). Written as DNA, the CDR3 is TGTGCCAGCAGCTCAGCGGGATCCAATACAGATACGCAGTATTTT. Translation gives CASSSAGSNTDTQYF.

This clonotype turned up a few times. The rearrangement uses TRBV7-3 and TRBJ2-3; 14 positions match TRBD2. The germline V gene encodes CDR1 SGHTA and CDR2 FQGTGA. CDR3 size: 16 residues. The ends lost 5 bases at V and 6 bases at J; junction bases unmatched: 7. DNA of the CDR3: TGTGCCAGCAGCCCTCCCGGGACTAGCGGGAGTGATACGCAGTATTTT. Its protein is CASSPPGTSGSDTQYF.

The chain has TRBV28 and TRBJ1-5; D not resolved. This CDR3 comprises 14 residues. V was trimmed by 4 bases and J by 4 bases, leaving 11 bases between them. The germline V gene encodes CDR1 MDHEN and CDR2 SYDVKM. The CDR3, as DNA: TGTGCCAGCAGTTCCGGACTGATTAATCAGCCCCAGCATTTT. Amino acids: CASSSGLINQPQHF.